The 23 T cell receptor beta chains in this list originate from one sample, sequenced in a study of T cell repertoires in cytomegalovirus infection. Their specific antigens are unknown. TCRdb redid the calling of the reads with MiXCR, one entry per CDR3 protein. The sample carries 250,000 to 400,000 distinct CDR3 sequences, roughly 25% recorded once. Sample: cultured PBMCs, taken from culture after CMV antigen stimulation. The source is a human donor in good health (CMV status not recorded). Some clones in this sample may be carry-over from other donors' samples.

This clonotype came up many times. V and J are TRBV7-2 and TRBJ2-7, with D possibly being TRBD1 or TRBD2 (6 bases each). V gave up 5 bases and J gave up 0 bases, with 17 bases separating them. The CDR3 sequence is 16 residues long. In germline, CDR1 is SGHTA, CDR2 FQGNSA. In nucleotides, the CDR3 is TGTGCCAGCAGCCCGCAGGGGCTAGCGAACTCCTACGAGCAGTACTTC. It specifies CASSPQGLANSYEQYF.

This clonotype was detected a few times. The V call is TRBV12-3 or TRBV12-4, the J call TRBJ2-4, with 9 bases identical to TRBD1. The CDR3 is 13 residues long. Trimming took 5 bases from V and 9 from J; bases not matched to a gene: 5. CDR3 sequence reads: CASSTPQGAIQYF. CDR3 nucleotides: TGTGCCAGCAGTACGCCACAGGGGGCCATTCAGTACTTC.

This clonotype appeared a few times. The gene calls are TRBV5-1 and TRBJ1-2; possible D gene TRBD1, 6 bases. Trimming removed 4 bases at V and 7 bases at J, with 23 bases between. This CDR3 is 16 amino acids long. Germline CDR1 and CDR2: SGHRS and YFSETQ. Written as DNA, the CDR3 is TGCGCCAGCAGCCTCGGAGGACAGTTACCGGGAGGTGGCTACACCTTC. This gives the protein CASSLGGQLPGGGYTF.

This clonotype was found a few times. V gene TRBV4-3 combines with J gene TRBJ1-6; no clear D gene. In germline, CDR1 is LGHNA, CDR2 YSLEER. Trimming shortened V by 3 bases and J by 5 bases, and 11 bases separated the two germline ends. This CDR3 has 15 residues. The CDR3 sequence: CASSQEGGDNSPLHF. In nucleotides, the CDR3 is TGCGCCAGCAGCCAGGAGGGAGGAGATAATTCACCCCTCCACTTT.

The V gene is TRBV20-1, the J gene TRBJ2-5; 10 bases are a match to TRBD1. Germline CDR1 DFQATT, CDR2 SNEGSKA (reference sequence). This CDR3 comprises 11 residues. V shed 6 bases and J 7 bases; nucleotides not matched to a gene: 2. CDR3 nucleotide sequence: TGCAGTGCCCGGACAGGGGGGACCCAGTACTTC. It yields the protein CSARTGGTQYF.

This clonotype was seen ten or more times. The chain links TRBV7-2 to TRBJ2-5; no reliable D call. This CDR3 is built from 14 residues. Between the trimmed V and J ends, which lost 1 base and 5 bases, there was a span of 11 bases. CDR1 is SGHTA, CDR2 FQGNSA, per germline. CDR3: CASSLEPQRETQYF. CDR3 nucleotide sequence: TGTGCCAGCAGCTTAGAGCCACAAAGGGAGACCCAGTACTTC.

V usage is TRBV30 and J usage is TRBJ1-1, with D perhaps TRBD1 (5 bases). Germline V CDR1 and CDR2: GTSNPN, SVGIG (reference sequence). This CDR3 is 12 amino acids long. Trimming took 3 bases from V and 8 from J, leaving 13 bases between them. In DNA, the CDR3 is TGTGCCTGGAGCCGGCAGGGACTGGAAGCTTTCTTT. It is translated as CAWSRQGLEAFF.

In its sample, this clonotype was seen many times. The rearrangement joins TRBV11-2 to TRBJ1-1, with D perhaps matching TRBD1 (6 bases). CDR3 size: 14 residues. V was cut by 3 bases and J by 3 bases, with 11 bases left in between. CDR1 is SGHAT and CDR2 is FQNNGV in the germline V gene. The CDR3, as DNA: TGTGCCAGCAGCTTCACAGGGAGTCACACTGAAGCTTTCTTT. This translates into CASSFTGSHTEAFF.

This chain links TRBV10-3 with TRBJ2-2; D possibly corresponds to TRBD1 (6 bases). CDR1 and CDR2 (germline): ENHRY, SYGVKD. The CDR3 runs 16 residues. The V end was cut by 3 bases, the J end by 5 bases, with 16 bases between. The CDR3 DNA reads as TGTGCCATCAGTGACCCCTACAGGGTGGGGACCGGGGAGCTGTTTTTT. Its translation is CAISDPYRVGTGELFF.

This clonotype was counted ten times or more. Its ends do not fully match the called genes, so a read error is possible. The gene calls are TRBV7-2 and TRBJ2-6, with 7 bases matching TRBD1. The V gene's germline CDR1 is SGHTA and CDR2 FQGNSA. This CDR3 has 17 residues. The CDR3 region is CASSVAGTAAGANVLTF. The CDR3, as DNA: TGTGCCAGCAGCGTAGCCGGGACAGCGGCCGGGGCCAACGTCCTGACTTTC.

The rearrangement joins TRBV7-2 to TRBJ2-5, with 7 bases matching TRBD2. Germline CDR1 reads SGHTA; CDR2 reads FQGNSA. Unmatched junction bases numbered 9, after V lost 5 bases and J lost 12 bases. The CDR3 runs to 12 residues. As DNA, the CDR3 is TGTGCCAGCAGCAACGGACTAGGGAAAAAGTACTTC. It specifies CASSNGLGKKYF.

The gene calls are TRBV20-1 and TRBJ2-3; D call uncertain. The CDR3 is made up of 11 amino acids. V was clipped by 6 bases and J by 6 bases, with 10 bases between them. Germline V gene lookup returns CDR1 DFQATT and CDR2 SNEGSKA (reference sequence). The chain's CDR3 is CSAPLTDTQYF. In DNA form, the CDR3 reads TGCAGTGCCCCGCTAACGGATACGCAGTATTTT.

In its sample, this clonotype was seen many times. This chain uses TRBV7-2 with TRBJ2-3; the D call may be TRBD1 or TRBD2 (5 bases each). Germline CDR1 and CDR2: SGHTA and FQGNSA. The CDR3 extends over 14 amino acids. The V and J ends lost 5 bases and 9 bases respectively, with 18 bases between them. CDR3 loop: CASSPPGAQTTQYF. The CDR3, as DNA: TGTGCCAGCAGCCCACCCGGGGCGCAGACAACGCAGTATTTT.

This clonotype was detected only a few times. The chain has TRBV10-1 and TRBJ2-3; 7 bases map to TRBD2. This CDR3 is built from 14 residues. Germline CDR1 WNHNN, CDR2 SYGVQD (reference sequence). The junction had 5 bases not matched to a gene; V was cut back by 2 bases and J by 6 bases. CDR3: CASSEISGMDTQYF. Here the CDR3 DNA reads TGCGCCAGCAGTGAGATCAGCGGGATGGATACGCAGTATTTT.

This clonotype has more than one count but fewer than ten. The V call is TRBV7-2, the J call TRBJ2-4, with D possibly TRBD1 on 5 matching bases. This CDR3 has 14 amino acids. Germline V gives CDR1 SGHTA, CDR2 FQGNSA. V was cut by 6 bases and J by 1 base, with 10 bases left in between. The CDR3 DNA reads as TGTGCCAGCAGTTCCCAGGGTGCCAAAAACATTCAGTACTTC. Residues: CASSSQGAKNIQYF.

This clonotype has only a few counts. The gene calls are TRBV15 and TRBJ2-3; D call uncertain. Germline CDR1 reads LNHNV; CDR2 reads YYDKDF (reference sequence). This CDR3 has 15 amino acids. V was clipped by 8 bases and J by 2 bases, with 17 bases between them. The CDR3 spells CATCEYGRTTDTQYF. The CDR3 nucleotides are TGTGCCACCTGTGAATACGGACGGACCACAGATACGCAGTATTTT.

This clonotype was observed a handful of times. The CDR3 sequence is CASSYPTGRTGANVLTF. The CDR3 DNA is TGTGCCAGCAGCTACCCGACAGGGAGAACTGGGGCCAACGTCCTGACTTTC. The V call is TRBV7-9, the J call TRBJ2-6; 7 nucleotides match TRBD1. CDR3 length equals 17 residues. The J segment lost 2 bases and the V segment lost 4 bases, leaving 8 bases of the junction unmatched. Germline CDR1 and CDR2: SEHNR and FQNEAQ (reference sequence).

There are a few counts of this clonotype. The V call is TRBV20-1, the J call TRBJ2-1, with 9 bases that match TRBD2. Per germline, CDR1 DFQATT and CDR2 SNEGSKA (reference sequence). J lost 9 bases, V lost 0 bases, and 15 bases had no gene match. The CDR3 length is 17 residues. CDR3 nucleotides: TGCAGTGCTAGAGATTTTTTCGGCGGGAGGGCCTTAGGTGAGCAGTTCTTC. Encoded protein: CSARDFFGGRALGEQFF.

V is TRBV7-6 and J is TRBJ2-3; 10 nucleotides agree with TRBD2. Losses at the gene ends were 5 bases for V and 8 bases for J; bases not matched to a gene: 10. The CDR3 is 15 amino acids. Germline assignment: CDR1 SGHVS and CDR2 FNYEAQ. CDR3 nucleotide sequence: TGTGCCAGCAGCGGGGCTAGCGGGAGAACGACTACGCAGTATTTT. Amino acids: CASSGASGRTTTQYF.

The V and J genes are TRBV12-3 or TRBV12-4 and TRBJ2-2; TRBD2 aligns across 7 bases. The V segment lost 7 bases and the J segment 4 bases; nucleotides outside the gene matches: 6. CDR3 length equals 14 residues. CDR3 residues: CASITGGSTGELFF. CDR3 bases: TGTGCCAGCATCACGGGGGGTTCCACCGGGGAGCTGTTTTTT.

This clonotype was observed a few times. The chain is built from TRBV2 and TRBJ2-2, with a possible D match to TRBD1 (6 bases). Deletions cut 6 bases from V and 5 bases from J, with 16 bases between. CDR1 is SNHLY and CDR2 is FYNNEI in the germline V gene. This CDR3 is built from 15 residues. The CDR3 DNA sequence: TGTGCCAGCAGGGTGGACAGTTCGGGAACCGGGGAGCTGTTTTTT. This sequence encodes CASRVDSSGTGELFF.

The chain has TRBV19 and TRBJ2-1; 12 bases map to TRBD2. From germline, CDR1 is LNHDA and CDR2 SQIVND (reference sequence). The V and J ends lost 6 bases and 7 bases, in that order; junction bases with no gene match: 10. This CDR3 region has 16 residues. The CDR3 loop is CASRALAGGPWNEQFF. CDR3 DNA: TGTGCCAGTAGGGCCCTAGCGGGAGGGCCGTGGAATGAGCAGTTCTTC. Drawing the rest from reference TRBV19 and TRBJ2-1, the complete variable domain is DGGITQSPKYLFRKEGQNVTLSCEQNLNHDAMYWYRQDPGQGLRLIYYSQIVNDFQKGDIAEGYSVSREKKESFPLTVTSAQKNPTAFYLCASRALAGGPWNEQFFGPGTRLTVL.

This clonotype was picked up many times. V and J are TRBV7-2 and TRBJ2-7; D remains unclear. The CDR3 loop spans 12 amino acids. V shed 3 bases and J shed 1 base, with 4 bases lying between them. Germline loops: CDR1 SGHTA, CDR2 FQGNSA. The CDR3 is CASSFPSYEQYF. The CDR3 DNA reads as TGTGCCAGCAGCTTCCCGTCCTACGAGCAGTACTTC.